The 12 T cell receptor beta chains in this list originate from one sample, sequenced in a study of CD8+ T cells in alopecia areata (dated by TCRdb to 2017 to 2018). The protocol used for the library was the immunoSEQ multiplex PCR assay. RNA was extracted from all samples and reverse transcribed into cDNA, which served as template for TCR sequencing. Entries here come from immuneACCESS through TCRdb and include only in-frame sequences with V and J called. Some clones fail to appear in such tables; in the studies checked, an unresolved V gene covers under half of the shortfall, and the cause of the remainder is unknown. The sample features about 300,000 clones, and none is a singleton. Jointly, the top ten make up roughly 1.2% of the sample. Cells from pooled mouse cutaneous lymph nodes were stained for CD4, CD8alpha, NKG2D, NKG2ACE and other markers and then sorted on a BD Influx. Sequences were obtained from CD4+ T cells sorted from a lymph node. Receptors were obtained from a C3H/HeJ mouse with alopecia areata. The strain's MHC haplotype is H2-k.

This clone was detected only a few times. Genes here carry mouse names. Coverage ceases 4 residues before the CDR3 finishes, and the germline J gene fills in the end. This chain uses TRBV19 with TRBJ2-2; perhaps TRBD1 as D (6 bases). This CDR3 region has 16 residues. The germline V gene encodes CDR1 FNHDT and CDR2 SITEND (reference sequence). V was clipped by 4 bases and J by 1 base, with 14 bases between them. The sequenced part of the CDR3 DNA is TGTGCCAGCAGTCATCCCGGGACAAAAAACACCGGG. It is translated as CASSHPGTKNTG. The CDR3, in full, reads CASSHPGTKNTGQLYF. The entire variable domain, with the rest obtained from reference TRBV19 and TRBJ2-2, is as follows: GGIITQTPKFLIGQEGQKLTLKCQQNFNHDTMYWYRQDSGKGLRLIYYSITENDLQKGDLSEGYDASREKKSSFSLTVTSAQKNEMAVFLCASSHPGTKNTGQLYFGEGSKLTVL.

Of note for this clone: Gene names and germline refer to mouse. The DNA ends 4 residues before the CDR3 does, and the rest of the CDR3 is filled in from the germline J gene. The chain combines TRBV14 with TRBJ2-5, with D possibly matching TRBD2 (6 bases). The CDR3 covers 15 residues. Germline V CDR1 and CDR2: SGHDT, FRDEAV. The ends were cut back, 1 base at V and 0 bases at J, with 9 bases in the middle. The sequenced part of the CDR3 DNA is TGTGCCAGCAGTTTCGGGGGGTTTAACCAAGAC. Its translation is CASSFGGFNQD. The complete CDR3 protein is CASSFGGFNQDTQYF.

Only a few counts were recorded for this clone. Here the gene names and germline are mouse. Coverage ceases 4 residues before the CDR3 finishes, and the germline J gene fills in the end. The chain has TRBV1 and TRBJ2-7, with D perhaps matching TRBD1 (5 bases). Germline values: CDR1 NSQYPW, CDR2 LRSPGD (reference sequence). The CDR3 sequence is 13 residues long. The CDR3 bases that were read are TGCACCTGCAGTGCGATACAGGAATAT. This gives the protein CTCSAIQEY. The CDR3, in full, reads CTCSAIQEYEQYF.

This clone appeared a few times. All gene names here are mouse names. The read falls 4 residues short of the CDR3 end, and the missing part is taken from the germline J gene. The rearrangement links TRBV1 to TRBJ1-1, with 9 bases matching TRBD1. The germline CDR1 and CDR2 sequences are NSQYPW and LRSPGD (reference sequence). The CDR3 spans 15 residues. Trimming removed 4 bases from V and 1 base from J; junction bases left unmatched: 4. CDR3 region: CTCSGTGGRNTEVFF. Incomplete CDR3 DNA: TGCACCTGCAGTGGTACAGGGGGCCGAAACACA.

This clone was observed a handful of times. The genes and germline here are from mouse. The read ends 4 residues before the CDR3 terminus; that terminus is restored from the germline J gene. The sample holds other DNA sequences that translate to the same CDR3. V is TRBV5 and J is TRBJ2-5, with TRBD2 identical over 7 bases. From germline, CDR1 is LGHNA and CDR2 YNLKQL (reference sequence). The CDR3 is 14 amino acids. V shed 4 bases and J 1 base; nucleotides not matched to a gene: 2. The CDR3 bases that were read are TGTGCCAGCAGCCCAACTGGGGACCAAGAC. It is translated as CASSPTGDQD. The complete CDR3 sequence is CASSPTGDQDTQYF.

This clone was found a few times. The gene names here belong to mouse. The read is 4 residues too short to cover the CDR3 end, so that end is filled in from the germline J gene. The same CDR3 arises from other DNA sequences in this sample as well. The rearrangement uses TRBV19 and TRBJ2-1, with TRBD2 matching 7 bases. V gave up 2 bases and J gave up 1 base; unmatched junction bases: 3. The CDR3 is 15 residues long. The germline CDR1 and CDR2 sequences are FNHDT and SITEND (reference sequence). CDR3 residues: CASSIGGGNYAEQFF. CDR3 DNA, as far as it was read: TGTGCCAGCAGTATTGGTGGGGGGAACTATGCT.

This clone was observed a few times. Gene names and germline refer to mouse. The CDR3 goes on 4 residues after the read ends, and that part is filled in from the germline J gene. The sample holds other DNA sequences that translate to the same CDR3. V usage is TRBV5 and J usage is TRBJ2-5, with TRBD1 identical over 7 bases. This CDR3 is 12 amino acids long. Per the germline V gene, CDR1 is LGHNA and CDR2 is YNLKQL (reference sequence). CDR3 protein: CASSQTGDTQYF. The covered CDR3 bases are TGTGCCAGCAGCCAGACAGGGGAC.

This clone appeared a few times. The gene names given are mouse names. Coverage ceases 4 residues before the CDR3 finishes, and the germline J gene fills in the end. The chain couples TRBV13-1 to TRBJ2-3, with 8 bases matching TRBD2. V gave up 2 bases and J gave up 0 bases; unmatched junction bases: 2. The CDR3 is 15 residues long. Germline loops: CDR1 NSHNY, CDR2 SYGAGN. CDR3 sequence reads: CASSEGTGSAETLYF. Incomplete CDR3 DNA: TGTGCCAGCAGTGAGGGGACTGGTAGTGCAGAA.

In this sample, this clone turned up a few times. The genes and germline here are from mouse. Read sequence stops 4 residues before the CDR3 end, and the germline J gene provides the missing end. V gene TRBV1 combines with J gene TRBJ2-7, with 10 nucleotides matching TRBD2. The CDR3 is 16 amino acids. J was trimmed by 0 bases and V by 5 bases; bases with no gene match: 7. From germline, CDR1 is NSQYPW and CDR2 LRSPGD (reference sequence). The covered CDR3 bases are TGCACCTGCAGTTCTCGACTGGGGGGAAGCTCCTAT. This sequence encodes CTCSSRLGGSSY. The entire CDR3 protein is CTCSSRLGGSSYEQYF.

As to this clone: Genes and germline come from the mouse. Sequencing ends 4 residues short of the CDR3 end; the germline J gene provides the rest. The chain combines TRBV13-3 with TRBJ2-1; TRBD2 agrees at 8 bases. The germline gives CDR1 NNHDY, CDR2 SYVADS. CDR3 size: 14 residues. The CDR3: CASSDRGGEAEQFF. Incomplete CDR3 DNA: TGTGCCAGCAGTGATAGGGGGGGCGAAGCT.

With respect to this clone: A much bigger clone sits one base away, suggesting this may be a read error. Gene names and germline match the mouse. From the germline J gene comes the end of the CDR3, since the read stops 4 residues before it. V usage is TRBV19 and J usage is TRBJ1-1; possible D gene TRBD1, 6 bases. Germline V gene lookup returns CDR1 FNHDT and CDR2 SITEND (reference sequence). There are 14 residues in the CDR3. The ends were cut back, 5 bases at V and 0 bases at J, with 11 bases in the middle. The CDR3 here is CASRPGTTNTEVFF. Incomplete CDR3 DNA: TGTGCCAGCAGACCCGGGACAACAAACACA.

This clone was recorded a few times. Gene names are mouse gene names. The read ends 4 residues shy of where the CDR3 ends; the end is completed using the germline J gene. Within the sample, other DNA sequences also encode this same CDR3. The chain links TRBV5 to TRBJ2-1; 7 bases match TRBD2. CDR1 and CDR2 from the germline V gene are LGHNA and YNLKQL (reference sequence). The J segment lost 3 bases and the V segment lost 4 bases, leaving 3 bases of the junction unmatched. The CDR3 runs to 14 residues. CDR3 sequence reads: CASSPTGVYAEQFF. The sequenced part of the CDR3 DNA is TGTGCCAGCAGCCCCACTGGGGTCTATGCT.